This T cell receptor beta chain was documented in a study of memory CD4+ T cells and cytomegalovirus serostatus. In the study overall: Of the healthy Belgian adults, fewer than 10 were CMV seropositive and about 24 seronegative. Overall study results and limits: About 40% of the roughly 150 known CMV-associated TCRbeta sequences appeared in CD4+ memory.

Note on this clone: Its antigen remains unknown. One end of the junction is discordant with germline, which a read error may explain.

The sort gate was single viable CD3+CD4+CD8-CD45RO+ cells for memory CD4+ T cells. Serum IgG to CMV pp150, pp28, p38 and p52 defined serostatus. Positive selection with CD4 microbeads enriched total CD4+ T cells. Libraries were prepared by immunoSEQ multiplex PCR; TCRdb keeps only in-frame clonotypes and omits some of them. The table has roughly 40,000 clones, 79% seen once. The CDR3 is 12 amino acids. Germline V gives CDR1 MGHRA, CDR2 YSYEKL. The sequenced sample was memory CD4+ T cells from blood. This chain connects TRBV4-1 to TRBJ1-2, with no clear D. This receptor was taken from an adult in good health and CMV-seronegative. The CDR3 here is CASGQDGYGYTF. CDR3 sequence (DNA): TGCGCCAGCGGCCAAGACGGATATGGCTACACCTTC.